This is a list of T cell receptor beta chains from one sample in a study of blood T cell repertoires in COVID-19. Some clones are missing from TCRdb's copy, which holds only in-frame ones; the method was immunoSEQ multiplex PCR. This sample has about 200,000 clones, with 84% found just once. Sequencing input: peripheral blood. Receptors originate from a woman in her forties or fifties with active or convalescent COVID-19. CDR3s leave out the opening cysteine and the closing phenylalanine or tryptophan.

CDR3 length,V gene,CDR3 protein
13,TRBV28,ASSPPASGVGQQY
11,TRBV6-4,ARAQGVNEKLF
16,TRBV19,ASSMGQGPYSAGNTIY
11,TRBV6-6,ASSLDRGAGYT
8,TRBV20-1,SAWTEKAF
14,TRBV5-1,ASSLDSRGRVGTQY
14,TRBV30,AWSSTQQGFDEKLF
15,TRBV19,ASSSRNQQAPRHGYT
12,TRBV27,ASSPSTGYGPQH
13,TRBV6-6,ASSYSDSHNSPLH
16,TRBV19,ASSIDRLAGKSTDTQY
10,TRBV28,ASSQGKSPLH
13,TRBV7-9,ASSLTSGNQETQY
11,TRBV12-3/TRBV12-4,ASTRGRGTEAF
16,TRBV21-1,ASSPVVEVRDRYYEQY
13,TRBV19,ASSMRQGSYNEQF
11,TRBV30,AWSHFSGNTIY
14,TRBV7-6,ASSLEVGGPYNEQF
13,TRBV7-2,ASSQTLSFSYEQY
10,TRBV2,ASSPDTLGYT
14,TRBV28,ASSTSFGSVNEKLF
16,TRBV2,ASRRTEGSGRSRYEQY
11,TRBV15,ATSGDSNYGYT
13,TRBV2,ASRDGLARPGELF
12,TRBV9,ASSVDSMNTEAF
12,TRBV2,ASSGRGGSNEQF
14,TRBV5-1,ASSVTGTGGLWGYT
15,TRBV5-6,ASSSLGTARLQETQY
12,TRBV7-2,ASSLTGFGSPLH
13,TRBV7-2,ASSLDATSGYEQY
11,TRBV5-1,ASSRQIVETQY
12,TRBV9,ASSGTGLRHEQY
17,TRBV6-8,ASSYSTLQGRSSYNEQF
15,TRBV28,ASSLTRTGTRSAEQY
11,TRBV27,ASSPQGNYGYT
12,TRBV3-1/TRBV3-2,ASSQQGSNQPQH